This entry lists 21 T cell receptor beta chains sequenced from one sample in a study of T cell changes during pregnancy in multiple sclerosis. Repertoires were generated with immunoSEQ multiplex PCR, while TCRdb's copy carries only in-frame clones and drops some. This table has just over 80,000 clones, 90% to 95% appearing once. The sequenced sample was peripheral blood, obtained in the second trimester of pregnancy. Receptor source: a female donor with multiple sclerosis, enrolled in a pregnancy study.

This chain joins TRBV27 and TRBJ2-7; the match to TRBD1 covers 7 bases. Germline values: CDR1 MNHEY, CDR2 SMNVEV (reference sequence). The trim removed 5 bases at V and 5 bases at J, leaving 15 bases unmatched. The CDR3 loop spans 16 amino acids. Written as DNA, the CDR3 is TGTGCCAGCAGTCAACAGGGACAGACAACCTTCGACGAGCAGTACTTC. Amino acid sequence: CASSQQGQTTFDEQYF.

The chain combines TRBV19 with TRBJ1-5; 8 bases are a match to TRBD1. V was pared by 4 bases and J by 3 bases, with 5 bases of the junction left unmatched. In germline, CDR1 is LNHDA, CDR2 SQIVND (reference sequence). This CDR3 has 15 amino acids. The CDR3: CASSTLTGVNQPQHF. CDR3 DNA sequence: TGTGCCAGTAGTACCTTGACAGGGGTCAATCAGCCCCAGCATTTT.

The rearrangement joins TRBV7-9 to TRBJ2-7; 13 bases fit TRBD2. V was clipped by 3 bases and J by 5 bases; unmatched bases: 7. Germline assignment: CDR1 SEHNR and CDR2 FQNEAQ (reference sequence). CDR3 length equals 16 residues. The CDR3 bases are TGTGCCAGCAGCTTTTGGACTAGCGGGAGTTACGACGAGCAGTACTTC. Its translation: CASSFWTSGSYDEQYF.

The rearrangement uses TRBV25-1 and TRBJ2-1; 12 bases fit TRBD2. The CDR3 loop spans 16 amino acids. Germline V lookup: CDR1 MGHDK, CDR2 SYGVNS. Trimming cost V 2 bases and J 4 bases; bases outside gene matches: 3. The CDR3 nucleotides are TGTGCCAGCAGTGAACTTGGACTAGCGGGGTACAATGAGCAGTTCTTC. Translated, it gives CASSELGLAGYNEQFF.

This clone was recorded only once. This chain links TRBV5-4 with TRBJ1-1; 8 positions match TRBD1. The CDR3 consists of 16 residues. CDR1 and CDR2 from the germline V gene are SGHNT and YYREEE (reference sequence). J lost 6 bases, V lost 5 bases, and 15 bases had no gene match. DNA for the CDR3: TGTGCCAGCAGATCGACAGGGGTCAGCGGCGGGTCTGAAGCTTTCTTT. It codes for CASRSTGVSGGSEAFF.

This chain links TRBV28 with TRBJ2-2; the match to TRBD1 covers 7 bases. CDR3 length equals 17 residues. Germline loops: CDR1 MDHEN, CDR2 SYDVKM. V gave up 6 bases and J gave up 2 bases; unmatched junction bases: 12. This CDR3 reads CASRTYTGAVNTGELFF. DNA for the CDR3: TGTGCCAGCAGAACCTATACAGGGGCCGTAAACACCGGGGAGCTGTTTTTT.

This clone appeared once. The rearrangement links TRBV28 to TRBJ2-5, with TRBD2 as a possible D gene (6 bases). Germline values: CDR1 MDHEN, CDR2 SYDVKM. V was trimmed by 3 bases and J by 1 base, leaving 12 bases between them. CDR3 size: 15 residues. In DNA, the CDR3 is TGTGCCAGCAGTTTGGAGGGAGCCTCCCAAGAGACCCAGTACTTC. It codes for CASSLEGASQETQYF.

V is TRBV19 and J is TRBJ2-1, with 13 bases matching TRBD2. The CDR3 length is 17 residues. V lost 4 bases and J lost 8; bases outside the gene matches: 11. Germline CDR1 reads LNHDA; CDR2 reads SQIVND (reference sequence). The CDR3 coding sequence is TGTGCCAGTAGTAGGACTAGCGGGAGTCGATTAGTAGATGAGCAGTTCTTC. Translation: CASSRTSGSRLVDEQFF.

The CDR3 spells CASSLAAGYGYTF. In nucleotides, the CDR3 is TGTGCCAGCAGTTTAGCGGCGGGCTATGGCTACACCTTC. The V call is TRBV27, the J call TRBJ1-2; D uncertain. Per the germline V gene, CDR1 is MNHEY and CDR2 is SMNVEV (reference sequence). The CDR3 is 13 residues long. Trimming cost V 2 bases and J 4 bases, with 8 bases left between them.

This chain connects TRBV7-3 to TRBJ2-1; 11 positions agree with TRBD2. The CDR3 length is 16 residues. Unmatched junction bases numbered 5, after V lost 5 bases and J lost 2 bases. From germline, CDR1 is SGHTA and CDR2 FQGTGA. The CDR3 here is CASSQPGLAAYNEQFF. CDR3 bases: TGTGCCAGCAGCCAACCGGGACTAGCGGCCTACAATGAGCAGTTCTTC.

The rearrangement uses TRBV27 and TRBJ2-7, with a weak D call TRBD2 (6 bases). The V end was cut by 4 bases, the J end by 6 bases, with 19 bases between. This CDR3 comprises 15 residues. Germline CDR1 reads MNHEY; CDR2 reads SMNVEV (reference sequence). CDR3 region: CASSWVSRGMGEQYF. Here the CDR3 DNA reads TGTGCCAGCAGTTGGGTCTCCCGGGGGATGGGCGAGCAGTACTTC.

The chain has TRBV5-1 and TRBJ2-1, with 9 positions matching TRBD2. CDR1 and CDR2 (germline): SGHRS, YFSETQ. The CDR3 sequence is 15 residues long. Unmatched junction bases numbered 3, after V lost 0 bases and J lost 5 bases. CDR3 DNA sequence: TGCGCCAGCAGCTTGGGCGGGAGGGAGAACAATGAGCAGTTCTTC. This sequence encodes CASSLGGRENNEQFF.

The V and J genes are TRBV27 and TRBJ2-1; TRBD1 might be the D (5 bases). This CDR3 has 13 residues. V was trimmed by 3 bases and J by 7 bases, leaving 10 bases between them. In germline, CDR1 is MNHEY, CDR2 SMNVEV (reference sequence). In DNA form, the CDR3 reads TGTGCCAGCAGTTTTAGCAGGGCTAATGAGCAGTTCTTC. It encodes CASSFSRANEQFF.

The rearrangement uses TRBV19 and TRBJ1-2, with unresolved D. The CDR3 runs to 9 residues. V gave up 9 bases and J gave up 8 bases, with 7 bases separating them. Germline V gene lookup returns CDR1 LNHDA and CDR2 SQIVND (reference sequence). This CDR3 reads CASPEGYTF. CDR3 DNA sequence: TGTGCCAGCCCCGAGGGCTACACCTTC.

The chain couples TRBV5-1 to TRBJ2-3; 9 nucleotides match TRBD1. CDR1 SGHRS and CDR2 YFSETQ come from the germline V gene. V trimming: 4 bases; J trimming: 3 bases; junction bases outside the gene matches: 9. There are 16 residues in the CDR3. As DNA, the CDR3 is TGCGCCAGCAGCCCGGACCCGGGACAGGGTACAGATACGCAGTATTTT. It specifies CASSPDPGQGTDTQYF.

The J gene is TRBJ1-2, the V gene TRBV15; D not certain. Germline CDR1 LNHNV, CDR2 YYDKDF (reference sequence). Trimming cost V 1 base and J 2 bases, with 11 bases left between them. The CDR3 has 15 amino acids. Written as DNA, the CDR3 is TGTGCCACCAGCAGAGGGAGACGGATAAACTATGGCTACACCTTC. It yields the protein CATSRGRRINYGYTF.

A few counts support this clone. The chain couples TRBV7-6 to TRBJ2-2; TRBD2 matches 9 bases. The CDR3 covers 16 residues. Germline values: CDR1 SGHVS, CDR2 FNYEAQ. The ends lost 0 bases at V and 6 bases at J; junction bases unmatched: 5. CDR3 region: CASSLAPSGKPGELFF. The DNA of the CDR3 is TGTGCCAGCAGCTTAGCCCCTAGCGGGAAACCCGGGGAGCTGTTTTTT.

This chain connects TRBV2 to TRBJ2-7, with 12 bases matching TRBD2. This CDR3 has 13 amino acids. The germline V gene encodes CDR1 SNHLY and CDR2 FYNNEI. V was clipped by 4 bases and J by 10 bases; unmatched bases: 5. CDR3 DNA: TGTGCCAGCAGTGGACTAGCGGGAGAGGGTCAGTACTTC. Residues: CASSGLAGEGQYF.

The V call is TRBV5-5, the J call TRBJ2-3, with D perhaps TRBD1 (6 bases). Trimming took 4 bases from V and 0 from J, leaving 12 bases between them. In germline, CDR1 is SGHKS, CDR2 YYEKEE (reference sequence). CDR3 size: 15 residues. The DNA for the CDR3 is TGTGCCAGCAGCGGGGGCATGGGTAGCACAGATACGCAGTATTTT. Encoded protein: CASSGGMGSTDTQYF. Variable domain in full (rest from reference TRBV5-5 and TRBJ2-3): DAGVTQSPTHLIKTRGQQVTLRCSPISGHKSVSWYQQVLGQGPQFIFQYYEKEERGRGNFPDRFSARQFPNYSSELNVNALLLGDSALYLCASSGGMGSTDTQYFGPGTRLTVL.

The chain joins TRBV19 to TRBJ2-3; 7 bases map to TRBD2. Germline lookup yields CDR1 LNHDA and CDR2 SQIVND (reference sequence). The ends lost 5 bases at V and 0 bases at J; junction bases unmatched: 2. This CDR3 has 14 residues. CDR3 sequence (DNA): TGTGCCAGTAGTCTGACTAGCAGCACAGATACGCAGTATTTT. This translates into CASSLTSSTDTQYF.

The chain employs TRBV2 and TRBJ2-1; a weak D match, TRBD1 (6 bases). V dropped 5 bases and J dropped 7 bases, with 12 bases sitting between them. The CDR3 spans 13 residues. CDR1 SNHLY and CDR2 FYNNEI come from the germline V gene. This CDR3 reads CASSSTTGNEQFF. The CDR3 DNA reads TGTGCCAGCAGTTCCACCACAGGGAATGAGCAGTTCTTC.